This T cell receptor (beta chain) is drawn from a study of cytomegalovirus exposure and HLA in healthy donors. Per germline, CDR1 SGHKS and CDR2 YYEKEE (reference sequence). With 4 bases removed from V and 5 bases from J, the gap between germline ends came to 12 bases. There are 13 residues in the CDR3. This clone was observed a single time. Primers included in the PCR were 60 Vbeta and 13 Jbeta primers. Clones were sequenced by immunoSEQ multiplex PCR, and TCRdb holds only the in-frame ones, with some missing. The sample includes about 52,000 clones, around three fifths of them seen just once. This chain connects TRBV5-5 to TRBJ2-5, with D possibly being TRBD2 (7 bases). The sequence came from a human donor in good health. The sequenced sample was PBMCs. The CDR3 DNA sequence: TGTGCCAGCAGCCCCGGGGGGCAGGAGACCCAGTACTTC. It codes for CASSPGGQETQYF.